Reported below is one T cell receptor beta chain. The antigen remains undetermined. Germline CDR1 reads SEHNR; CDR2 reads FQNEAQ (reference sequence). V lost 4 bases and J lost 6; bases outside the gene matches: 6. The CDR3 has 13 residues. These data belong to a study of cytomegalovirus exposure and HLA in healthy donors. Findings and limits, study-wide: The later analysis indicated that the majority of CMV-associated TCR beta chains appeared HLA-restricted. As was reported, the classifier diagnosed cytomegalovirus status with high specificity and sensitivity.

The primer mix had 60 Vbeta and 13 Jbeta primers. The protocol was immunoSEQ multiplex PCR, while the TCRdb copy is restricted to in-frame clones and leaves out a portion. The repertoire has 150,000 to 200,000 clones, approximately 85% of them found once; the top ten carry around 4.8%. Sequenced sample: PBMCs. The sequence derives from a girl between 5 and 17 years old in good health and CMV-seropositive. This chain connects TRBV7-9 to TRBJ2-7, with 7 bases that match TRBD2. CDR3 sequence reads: CASSSRLAPEQYF. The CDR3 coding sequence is TGTGCCAGCAGCTCGCGACTAGCACCCGAGCAGTACTTC.